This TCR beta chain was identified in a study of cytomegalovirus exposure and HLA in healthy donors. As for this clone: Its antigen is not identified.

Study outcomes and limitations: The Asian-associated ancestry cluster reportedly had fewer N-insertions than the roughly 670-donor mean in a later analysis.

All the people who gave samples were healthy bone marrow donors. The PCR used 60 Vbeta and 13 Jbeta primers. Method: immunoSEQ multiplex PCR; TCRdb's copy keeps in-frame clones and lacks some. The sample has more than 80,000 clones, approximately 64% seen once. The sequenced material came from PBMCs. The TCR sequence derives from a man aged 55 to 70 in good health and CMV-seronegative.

The DNA for the CDR3 is TGTGCCAGCAGCCCGCCTCGCGGGGGCTACAATGAGCAGTTCTTC. This gives the protein CASSPPRGGYNEQFF. The V call is TRBV28, the J call TRBJ2-1; 7 bases fit TRBD2. Germline V lookup: CDR1 MDHEN, CDR2 SYDVKM. The length of the CDR3 is 15 residues. After removal of 6 bases from V and 3 bases from J, the junction contained 8 bases not matched to a gene.